The rows below give T cell receptor beta chains drawn from one sample of a study of shared clonotypes between healthy human individuals. TCRdb's copy holds only in-frame clones and misses some; the assay was immunoSEQ multiplex PCR. The sample lists about 1,500,000 clones, roughly 96% occurring once. Sequencing input: naive CD4+ T cells sorted from blood. The receptors come from a man aged 25 to 40 in good health. Each CDR3 is given with its conserved first and last residue. A D gene is named only where the DNA matches it firmly. Clone size, where shown, is once, few, many, or a class for clones that have expanded.

cdr3_nt cdr3_aa d_call j_call clone_size v_call
TGTGCCAGCAGCCACCAACGTGGACAGGGGTCGGTCGAGCAGTACTTC CASSHQRGQGSVEQYF TRBD1 TRBJ2-7 NA TRBV7-9
TGTGCCAGCAGCTGGACAGGGGTCAATGAGCAGTTCTTC CASSWTGVNEQFF TRBD1 TRBJ2-1 NA TRBV5-4
TGTGCCAGTAGTATGTTAGGGGACAACTCCTACGAGCAGTACTTC CASSMLGDNSYEQYF NA TRBJ2-7 NA TRBV19
TGCGCCAGCAGCTTGGTCGGCATGAACACCGGGGAGCTGTTTTTT CASSLVGMNTGELFF NA TRBJ2-2 NA TRBV5-1
TGCGCCAGCAGCTTTACCGGGACTAGCGCCACAGATACGCAGTATTTT CASSFTGTSATDTQYF TRBD2 TRBJ2-3 NA TRBV5-1
TGTGCCAGCTCTCCAGGATGGGGCTACACCTTC CASSPGWGYTF NA TRBJ1-2 NA TRBV2
TGTGCCAGCAGTGGAGCTAGTAGAGCCGGGGAGCTGTTTTTT CASSGASRAGELFF NA TRBJ2-2 NA TRBV2
TGTGCCATCAGTGAAACGGGGACTAGTAGTTACGAGCAGTACTTC CAISETGTSSYEQYF TRBD2 TRBJ2-7 NA TRBV10-3
TGCGCCAGCGGCAGCGGGAGAGCAGATACGCAGTATTTT CASGSGRADTQYF TRBD2 TRBJ2-3 NA TRBV5-1
TGCGCCAGCAGCCAAGATCCCAGGGGAAACACTGAAGCTTTCTTT CASSQDPRGNTEAFF NA TRBJ1-1 NA TRBV4-3
TGTGCCAGCAACTGGGGATCGGGGTCTGACACCGGGGAGCTGTTTTTT CASNWGSGSDTGELFF NA TRBJ2-2 NA TRBV5-6
TGTGCCAGCAGCTCATATTCGGGACCAAACACTGAAGCTTTCTTT CASSSYSGPNTEAFF NA TRBJ1-1 NA TRBV14
TGTGCCAGCCCACCACCGTACGCCTACAATGAGCAGTTCTTC CASPPPYAYNEQFF NA TRBJ2-1 once TRBV18
TGTGCCAGCAGCCTTCCGGGACAGGGGTTCTATGGCTACACCTTC CASSLPGQGFYGYTF TRBD1 TRBJ1-2 NA TRBV14
TGTGCCAGCAGCGTAGGATGGGGAAGCTTCTACGAGCAGTACTTC CASSVGWGSFYEQYF NA TRBJ2-7 NA TRBV9
TGTGCCAGCAGCTTAGGAACTAGCGGAGTTAGCACAGATACGCAGTATTTT CASSLGTSGVSTDTQYF TRBD2 TRBJ2-3 once TRBV7-8
TGTGCCAGCGGTGTTACTCCGGAGGAAACGCAGTATTTT CASGVTPEETQYF NA TRBJ2-3 NA TRBV6-4
TGTGCCAGCAGCTTAGCGCGGGGACTCTACGAGCAGTACTTC CASSLARGLYEQYF NA TRBJ2-7 NA TRBV7-2
TGTGCCAGCAGTCAGGATCTGGTGGGAACCACCTACGAGCAGTACTTC CASSQDLVGTTYEQYF NA TRBJ2-7 NA TRBV2
TGTGCCAGCAGCCAAACGGGACAGGGGATCACCGGGGAGCTGTTTTTT CASSQTGQGITGELFF TRBD1 TRBJ2-2 NA TRBV14
TGTGCCACGGGACTAGCGGGAGTTGAGACCCAGTACTTC CATGLAGVETQYF TRBD2 TRBJ2-5 NA TRBV5-4
TGTGCCAGCAGCCCGATATTGTCCCGCGGGGTCTCACAGTATTTT CASSPILSRGVSQYF NA TRBJ2-3 NA TRBV7-9
TGTGCCAGCAGCACCCGACTAGATCACTCCTACGAGCAGTACTTC CASSTRLDHSYEQYF NA TRBJ2-7 NA TRBV11-3
TGTGCCAGCAGTTACCCGGGCGTGGAGACCCAGTACTTC CASSYPGVETQYF NA TRBJ2-5 NA TRBV6-5
TGTGCCAGCAGCTTAACGCCGAGCGCGGGCAGGGGGCGAGAGACCCAGTACTTC CASSLTPSAGRGRETQYF TRBD1 TRBJ2-5 NA TRBV11-2
TGTGCCTGGACCGGGACAGGAGGAGATAAGTATAGCAATCAGCCCCAGCATTTT CAWTGTGGDKYSNQPQHF TRBD1 TRBJ1-5 NA TRBV30
TGTGCCAGCAGCTTAACCCGGACAGCGTTTCTGAACACTGAAGCTTTCTTT CASSLTRTAFLNTEAFF NA TRBJ1-1 NA TRBV7-2
TGTGCCTGCAAGGAGATGGCGAGCACAGATACGCAGTATTTT CACKEMASTDTQYF NA TRBJ2-3 NA TRBV19
TGTGCCAGTAGTGCACGGGACAGGGGGCTTATACAATGGAATGAGCAGTTCTTC CASSARDRGLIQWNEQFF TRBD1 TRBJ2-1 NA TRBV19
TGCGCCAGCAGCTTGGTTTCCGTTTACGAGCAGTACTTC CASSLVSVYEQYF NA TRBJ2-7 NA TRBV5-1
TGTGCCAGCAGTTTTCACGGGGAGCTGTTTTTT CASSFHGELFF NA TRBJ2-2 NA TRBV27
TGTGCCAGCAGCATAGACAGGGGAATCGCCGGGGAGCTGTTTTTT CASSIDRGIAGELFF TRBD1 TRBJ2-2 NA TRBV11-3
TGTGCCAGCAGCTTAGTTCCGGGGCGGGAGACCCAGTACTTC CASSLVPGRETQYF NA TRBJ2-5 NA TRBV11-2
TGTGCCAGCAGCTTAGCAGACCTGGCGGTCACTGAAGCTTTCTTT CASSLADLAVTEAFF NA TRBJ1-1 NA TRBV7-9
TGTGCCAGCATCCTCCCCGGGACAGGGAGCGAGCAGTACTTC CASILPGTGSEQYF TRBD1 TRBJ2-7 NA TRBV7-9
TGTGCCAGCAGCGTCCGGGACGGATTATACAATGAGCAGTTCTTC CASSVRDGLYNEQFF NA TRBJ2-1 NA TRBV9
TGCGCCAGCAGCCAAGAACCCCTAGCGGGGATCACAGATACGCAGTATTTT CASSQEPLAGITDTQYF TRBD2 TRBJ2-3 NA TRBV4-1
TGTGCCAGCAGTCATGGGACAGCAAACAATGAGCAGTTCTTC CASSHGTANNEQFF TRBD1 TRBJ2-1 NA TRBV6-1
TGTGCCACCAGCAGAGACAGCTCCTACGAGCAGTACTTC CATSRDSSYEQYF NA TRBJ2-7 NA TRBV15
TGCGCCAGCAGCTCCCCCGGTAGGGTCGTCCTGACTTTC CASSSPGRVVLTF NA TRBJ2-6 NA TRBV5-1
TGTGCCAGCAGCCCGACTAGCGGGATCAACACCGGGGAGCTGTTTTTT CASSPTSGINTGELFF TRBD2 TRBJ2-2 NA TRBV5-5
TGTGCCAGCAGGGACACGGGCCGGAACACCATATATTTT CASRDTGRNTIYF NA TRBJ1-3 NA TRBV28
TGTGCCAGTAGTCGACTAGCGGGAGGGCGGTACGAGCAGTACTTC CASSRLAGGRYEQYF TRBD2 TRBJ2-7 NA TRBV19